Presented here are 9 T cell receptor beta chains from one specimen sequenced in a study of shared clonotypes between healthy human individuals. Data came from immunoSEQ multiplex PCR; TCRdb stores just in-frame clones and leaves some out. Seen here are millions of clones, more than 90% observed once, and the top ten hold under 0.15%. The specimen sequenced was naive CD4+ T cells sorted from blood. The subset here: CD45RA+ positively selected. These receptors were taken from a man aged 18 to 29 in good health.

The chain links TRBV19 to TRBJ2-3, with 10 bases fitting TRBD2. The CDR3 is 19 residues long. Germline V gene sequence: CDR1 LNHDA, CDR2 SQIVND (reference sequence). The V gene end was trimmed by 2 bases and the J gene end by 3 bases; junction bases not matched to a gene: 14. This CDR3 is CASSIRSSGRARRTDTQYF. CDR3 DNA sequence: TGTGCCAGTAGTATAAGATCGAGCGGGAGGGCCCGGCGTACAGATACGCAGTATTTT.

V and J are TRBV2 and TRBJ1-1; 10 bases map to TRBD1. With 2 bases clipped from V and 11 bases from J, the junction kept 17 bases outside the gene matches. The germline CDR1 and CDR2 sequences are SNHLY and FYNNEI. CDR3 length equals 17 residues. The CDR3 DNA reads TGTGCCAGCAGTGAATCTGGGACAGGGGAAGTATCGCTATCGGCTTTCTTT. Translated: CASSESGTGEVSLSAFF.

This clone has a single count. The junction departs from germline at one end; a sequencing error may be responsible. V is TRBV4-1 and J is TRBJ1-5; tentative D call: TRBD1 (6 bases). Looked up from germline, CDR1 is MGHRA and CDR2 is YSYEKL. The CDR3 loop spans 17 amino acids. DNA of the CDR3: TGCGCCAGCGGCCAACACCCGAACAGGGTCGGGGATCAGCCCCAGCATTTT. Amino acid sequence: CASGQHPNRVGDQPQHF.

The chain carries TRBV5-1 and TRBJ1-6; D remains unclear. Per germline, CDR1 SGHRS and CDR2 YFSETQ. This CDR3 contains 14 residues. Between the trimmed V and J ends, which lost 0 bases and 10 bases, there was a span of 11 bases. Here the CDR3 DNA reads TGCGCCAGCAGCTTGGCTTCGGGAGACTCACCCCTCCACTTT. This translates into CASSLASGDSPLHF.

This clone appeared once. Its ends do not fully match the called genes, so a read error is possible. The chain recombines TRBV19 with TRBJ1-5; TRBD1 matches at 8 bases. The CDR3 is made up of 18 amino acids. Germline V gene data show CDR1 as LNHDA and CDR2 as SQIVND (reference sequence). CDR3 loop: CASSSSHLGTGGRQPQHF. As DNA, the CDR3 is TGTGCCAGCAGTAGTTCCCATTTGGGGACAGGTGGCCGTCAGCCCCAGCATTTT.

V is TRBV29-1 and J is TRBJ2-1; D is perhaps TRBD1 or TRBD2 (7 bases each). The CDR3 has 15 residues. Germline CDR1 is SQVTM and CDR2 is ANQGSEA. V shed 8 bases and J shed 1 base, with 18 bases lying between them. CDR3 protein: CSHQGGARSYNEQFF. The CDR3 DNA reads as TGCAGCCATCAGGGGGGGGCGAGGTCCTACAATGAGCAGTTCTTC.

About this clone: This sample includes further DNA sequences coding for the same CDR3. DNA for the CDR3: TGTGCCAGCTCACCACCTGGAAGAGGGTCTAACACTGAAGCTTTCTTT. This codes for CASSPPGRGSNTEAFF. The chain carries TRBV18 and TRBJ1-1; the D is unclear. The germline V and J ends were trimmed by 0 bases and 2 bases, with 13 bases remaining between them. Per germline, CDR1 KGHSH and CDR2 LQKENI. The CDR3 is 16 residues long.

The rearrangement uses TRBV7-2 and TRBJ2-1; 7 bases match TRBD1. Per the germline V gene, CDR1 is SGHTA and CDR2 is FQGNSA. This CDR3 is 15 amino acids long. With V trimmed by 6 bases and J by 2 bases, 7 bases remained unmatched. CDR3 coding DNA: TGTGCCAGCAGTCCAACCGGGACAGCCTACAATGAGCAGTTCTTC. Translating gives CASSPTGTAYNEQFF.

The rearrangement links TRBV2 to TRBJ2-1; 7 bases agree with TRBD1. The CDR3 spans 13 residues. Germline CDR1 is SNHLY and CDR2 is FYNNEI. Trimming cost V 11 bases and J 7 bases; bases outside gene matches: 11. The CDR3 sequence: CAGGLTGTNEQFF. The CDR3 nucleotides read TGTGCCGGAGGTTTGACAGGGACAAATGAGCAGTTCTTC.